What follows are 25 T cell receptor beta chains derived from one specimen sequenced in a study of T cells in Graves' hyperthyroidism and ophthalmopathy. RNA transcripts were the template for amplifying TCR beta CDR3 regions. Researchers ran a first-round RT-PCR on the TCR CDR3 using the HTBI primer set. TCRdb redid the calling of the multiplex PCR reads with MiXCR, one entry per CDR3 protein. The sample consists of hundreds of thousands of distinct CDR3 sequences, around 38% of them appearing once. Material for sequencing was blood. The origin of the receptors is a man between 18 and 35 years old with Graves' hyperthyroidism.

This clonotype was detected only a few times. The V call is TRBV20-1, the J call TRBJ1-1, with a tentative D call TRBD1 (5 bases). The V and J ends lost 5 bases and 5 bases respectively, with 15 bases between them. The CDR3 contains 13 residues. Per germline, CDR1 DFQATT and CDR2 SNEGSKA (reference sequence). Here the CDR3 DNA reads TGCAGTGCTCGATCGACAGATGCTACTGAAGCTTTCTTT. Amino acid sequence: CSARSTDATEAFF.

At least ten counts were recorded for this clonotype. The V gene is TRBV29-1, the J gene TRBJ1-1; D may be TRBD1 (6 bases). Trimming shortened V by 7 bases and J by 6 bases, and 18 bases separated the two germline ends. The CDR3 totals 13 residues. The germline CDR1 and CDR2 sequences are SQVTM and ANQGSEA. CDR3 DNA: TGCAGCGCCATGGATGGGGGGCTGGCTGAAGCTTTCTTT. This codes for CSAMDGGLAEAFF.

The chain uses TRBV20-1 and TRBJ1-1, with 9 positions matching TRBD1. Germline V CDR1 and CDR2: DFQATT, SNEGSKA (reference sequence). J gave up 0 bases and V 6 bases, and 17 bases lay outside the gene matches. The CDR3 has 18 amino acids. The DNA of the CDR3 is TGCAGTGCCAATCCTATACTCCGGGACAGGGAACTGAACACTGAAGCTTTCTTT. This encodes CSANPILRDRELNTEAFF.

Points on this clonotype: With a much larger clone just one base away, this may be a read error. This chain links TRBV7-7 with TRBJ2-5, with a weak D call TRBD2 (7 bases). Germline assignment: CDR1 SSHAT and CDR2 FNYEAQ (reference sequence). This CDR3 comprises 15 residues. CDR3 sequence reads: CASSLGGGSQGTQYF. The CDR3 nucleotides are TGTGCTAGCAGCTTAGGGGGGGGGTCCCAAGGGACCCAGTACTTC.

The DNA for the CDR3 is TGTGCCAGCAGCCAAAGTAGGGCGGACACCTACGAGCAGTACTTC. Translating gives CASSQSRADTYEQYF. The chain uses TRBV14 and TRBJ2-7; tentatively, D is TRBD1 (5 bases). CDR1 SGHDN and CDR2 FVKESK come from the germline V gene. The CDR3 loop spans 15 amino acids. Trimming cost V 2 bases and J 2 bases, with 13 bases left between them.

This clonotype occurred once. The rearrangement links TRBV7-3 to TRBJ2-7; TRBD1 might be the D (7 bases). This CDR3 is built from 12 residues. In germline, CDR1 is SGHTA, CDR2 FQGTGA. With 11 bases removed from V and 5 bases from J, the gap between germline ends came to 16 bases. The CDR3 spells CAVDREVHEQYF. The CDR3 DNA is TGTGCCGTCGACAGGGAGGTCCACGAGCAGTACTTC.

V and J are TRBV9 and TRBJ1-6, with 7 nucleotides matching TRBD1. The CDR3 extends over 14 amino acids. Germline-derived CDR1 and CDR2 are SGDLS and YYNGEE. J gave up 10 bases and V 4 bases, and 8 bases lay outside the gene matches. CDR3 nucleotide sequence: TGTGCCAGCAGCTCTAACAGGGGAGGCTCACCCCTCCACTTT. Protein: CASSSNRGGSPLHF. The full variable domain, completed using reference TRBV9 and TRBJ1-6, is DSGVTQTPKHLITATGQRVTLRCSPRSGDLSVYWYQQSLDQGLQFLIQYYNGEERAKGNILERFSAQQFPDLHSELNLSSLELGDSALYFCASSSNRGGSPLHFGNGTRLTVT.

Ten or more counts support this clonotype. The DNA for the CDR3 is TGTGCCATCGGACAGGGCATGAACACTGAAGCTTTCTTT. Translating it yields CAIGQGMNTEAFF. The chain uses TRBV10-3 and TRBJ1-1; TRBD1 aligns across 8 bases. The CDR3 loop spans 13 amino acids. CDR1 and CDR2 (germline): ENHRY, SYGVKD. Trimming cost V 8 bases and J 0 bases; bases outside gene matches: 2.

Concerning this clonotype: Given a much more abundant clone one base away, this may be a read error. The rearrangement links TRBV9 to TRBJ1-2; D is ambiguous. The germline gives CDR1 SGDLS, CDR2 YYNGEE. V lost 3 bases and J 3 bases, leaving 12 bases between the germline ends. The CDR3 length is 14 residues. The CDR3 DNA is TGTGCCAGCAGCGCCTCCGGCAGTCACTATGGCTACACCTTC. This gives the protein CASSASGSHYGYTF.

On this clonotype itself: With a much larger clone just one base away, this may be a read error. V and J are TRBV25-1 and TRBJ2-2; 10 bases line up with TRBD2. Germline-derived CDR1 and CDR2 are MGHDK and SYGVNS. The length of the CDR3 is 14 residues. CDR3 in DNA: TGTGTCAGCGGATGGACTAGCGGAACCGGGGAGCTGTTTTTT. Residues: CVSGWTSGTGELFF.

The V and J genes are TRBV9 and TRBJ2-7, with D uncertain. Germline CDR1 reads SGDLS; CDR2 reads YYNGEE. The V end lost 4 bases, the J end lost 6 bases, and 14 bases lay between the germline ends. This CDR3 region has 13 residues. Here the CDR3 reads CASSTLSRAEQYF. The CDR3 DNA reads as TGTGCCAGCAGCACCCTTAGCCGCGCCGAGCAGTACTTC.

V and J are TRBV20-1 and TRBJ2-5; TRBD2 agrees at 9 bases. The V gene's germline CDR1 is DFQATT and CDR2 SNEGSKA (reference sequence). The CDR3 extends over 13 amino acids. This CDR3 reads CRVSGSGMETQYF. The CDR3 nucleotides are TGCAGGGTTAGCGGGAGTGGGATGGAGACCCAGTACTTC.

Only a few counts were recorded for this clonotype. The genes are TRBV4-3 and TRBJ1-1; no firm D call. Germline values: CDR1 LGHNA, CDR2 YSLEER. Trimming took off 3 bases at V and 1 base at J, with 9 bases between the two ends. CDR3 length: 14 residues. The CDR3 sequence is CASSHLTENTEAFF. CDR3 nucleotides: TGCGCCAGCAGCCATCTTACAGAGAACACTGAAGCTTTCTTT.

The table lists this clonotype with a count of one. V is TRBV7-6 and J is TRBJ1-5; D not resolved. Per the germline V gene, CDR1 is SGHVS and CDR2 is FNYEAQ. The CDR3 length is 14 residues. Trimming shortened V by 8 bases and J by 14 bases, and 25 bases separated the two germline ends. The CDR3 sequence is CASGRAGFLGHEHF. CDR3 bases: TGTGCCAGCGGCCGGGCGGGCTTCCTGGGCCATGAGCATTTT.

In its sample, this clonotype was seen a few times. The chain combines TRBV6-1 with TRBJ1-1, with TRBD1 matching over 9 bases. This CDR3 region has 14 residues. The V gene end was trimmed by 4 bases and the J gene end by 4 bases; junction bases not matched to a gene: 4. CDR1 MNHNS and CDR2 SASEGT come from the germline V gene. CDR3 protein: CASSVWDRVTEAFF. The DNA for the CDR3 is TGTGCCAGCAGTGTCTGGGACAGGGTCACTGAAGCTTTCTTT.

This clonotype appeared a few times. The genes are TRBV7-2 and TRBJ2-7; D not resolved. The V end was cut by 0 bases, the J end by 3 bases, with 12 bases between. Germline CDR1 SGHTA, CDR2 FQGNSA. This CDR3 comprises 15 residues. The CDR3 region is CASSLAGSTGYEQYF. CDR3 DNA: TGTGCCAGCAGCTTAGCGGGCAGTACGGGCTACGAGCAGTACTTC.

This clonotype was seen a few times. The chain recombines TRBV7-8 with TRBJ1-2, with D uncertain. Trimming removed 2 bases at V and 5 bases at J, with 15 bases between. Germline V gene sequence: CDR1 SGHVS, CDR2 FQNEAQ. The CDR3 length is 15 residues. This chain's CDR3 is CASSLSSGEWYGYTF. CDR3 in DNA: TGTGCCAGCAGCTTAAGTAGTGGGGAATGGTATGGCTACACCTTC. Based on the CDR3 plus reference TRBV7-8 and TRBJ1-2, the full variable domain is GAGVSQSPRYKVAKRGQDVALRCDPISGHVSLFWYQQALGQGPEFLTYFQNEAQLDKSGLPSDRFFAERPEGSVSTLKIQRTQQEDSAVYLCASSLSSGEWYGYTFGSGTRLTVV.

This clonotype has a single count. V gene TRBV7-2 combines with J gene TRBJ1-3; no clear D. Germline values: CDR1 SGHTA, CDR2 FQGNSA. The CDR3 is 14 amino acids. The V and J ends lost 2 bases and 8 bases respectively, with 13 bases between them. CDR3 DNA sequence: TGTGCCAGCAGCTTATTAGCGGGAGGATACACCATATATTTT. Protein: CASSLLAGGYTIYF. Together with reference TRBV7-2 and TRBJ1-3, the CDR3 gives the full variable domain: GAGVSQSPSNKVTEKGKDVELRCDPISGHTALYWYRQSLGQGLEFLIYFQGNSAPDKSGLPSDRFSAERTGGSVSTLTIQRTQQEDSAVYLCASSLLAGGYTIYFGEGSWLTVV.

V gene TRBV29-1 combines with J gene TRBJ1-4; tentatively, D is TRBD1 (6 bases). Looked up from germline, CDR1 is SQVTM and CDR2 is ANQGSEA. The CDR3 consists of 14 residues. V was cut by 7 bases and J by 8 bases, with 20 bases left in between. CDR3 sequence: CSGAQGQGAEKLFF. CDR3 DNA sequence: TGCAGCGGAGCCCAGGGGCAGGGAGCCGAAAAACTGTTTTTT.

This clonotype was seen only a few times. J is TRBJ2-7 and V is TRBV7-8, with 10 bases lining up with TRBD1. Germline-derived CDR1 and CDR2 are SGHVS and FQNEAQ. The length of the CDR3 is 13 residues. The V gene end was trimmed by 5 bases and the J gene end by 5 bases; junction bases not matched to a gene: 3. The CDR3 coding sequence is TGTGCCAGCAGCCACGGGACAGGGGACGAGCAGTACTTC. Translation gives CASSHGTGDEQYF.

In this sample, this clonotype turned up many times. The chain employs TRBV29-1 and TRBJ1-2; no reliable D call. CDR1 is SQVTM, CDR2 ANQGSEA, per germline. The CDR3 totals 11 residues. V lost 1 base and J 7 bases, leaving 7 bases between the germline ends. The CDR3 reads CSVEGAPGYTF. The CDR3, as DNA: TGCAGCGTTGAAGGGGCTCCTGGCTACACCTTC.

The chain has TRBV15 and TRBJ1-2; D gene ambiguous. Germline V gene data show CDR1 as LNHNV and CDR2 as YYDKDF (reference sequence). The CDR3 length is 15 residues. The V end was cut by 1 base, the J end by 1 base, with 10 bases between. The CDR3 nucleotides are TGTGCCACCAGCAGAGTGGCGGGCGGTAACTATGGCTACACCTTC. This sequence encodes CATSRVAGGNYGYTF.

The J gene is TRBJ1-1, the V gene TRBV27; maybe TRBD1 (5 bases). V lost 2 bases, J lost 11 bases, and 12 bases lay in between. Looked up from germline, CDR1 is MNHEY and CDR2 is SMNVEV (reference sequence). The CDR3 extends over 12 amino acids. The CDR3 protein is CASSLNQGWAFF. The CDR3 region has the DNA TGTGCCAGCAGTTTAAATCAGGGATGGGCTTTCTTT.

Only a few counts were recorded for this clonotype. V and J are TRBV19 and TRBJ2-5, with D uncertain. The germline V gene encodes CDR1 LNHDA and CDR2 SQIVND (reference sequence). The V and J ends lost 5 bases and 5 bases respectively, with 12 bases between them. This CDR3 region has 13 residues. CDR3 region: CASSRAPRETQYF. CDR3 DNA sequence: TGTGCCAGTAGTCGGGCCCCCCGGGAGACCCAGTACTTC.

This clonotype was seen only a few times. The chain links TRBV6-5 to TRBJ1-1; no definite D call. The V and J ends lost 5 bases and 5 bases respectively, with 9 bases between them. This CDR3 spans 12 amino acids. The germline gives CDR1 MNHEY, CDR2 SVGAGI. CDR3 region: CASSEAVTEAFF. For the CDR3, the DNA is TGTGCCAGCAGTGAAGCCGTTACTGAAGCTTTCTTT.